A single sample is the source of the 32 T cell receptor beta chains below, sequenced in a study of blood T cell repertoires in COVID-19. Repertoires were generated with immunoSEQ multiplex PCR, while TCRdb's copy carries only in-frame clones and drops some. The data show some 160,000 clones, roughly 88% seen once. Sequenced material: peripheral blood. These receptor sequences come from a man between 18 and 29 years old with COVID-19, enrolled during active disease.

This clone appeared a single time. The chain carries TRBV27 and TRBJ1-6; 7 bases align to TRBD1. CDR3 length equals 13 residues. V trimming: 7 bases; J trimming: 5 bases; junction bases outside the gene matches: 2. CDR1 is MNHEY, CDR2 SMNVEV, per germline (reference sequence). The CDR3 DNA sequence: TGTGCCAGCACGGGACAGAATAATTCACCCCTCCACTTT. Its translation is CASTGQNNSPLHF.

The V call is TRBV28, the J call TRBJ1-6; D possibly corresponds to TRBD1 (6 bases). V lost 3 bases to trimming and J lost 0 bases, with 12 bases between them. CDR1 and CDR2 from the germline V gene are MDHEN and SYDVKM. CDR3 length: 17 amino acids. The CDR3 DNA follows: TGTGCCAGCAGTTTCAGGACAGTTAACTCCTATAATTCACCCCTCCACTTT. This gives the protein CASSFRTVNSYNSPLHF.

The chain carries TRBV19 and TRBJ2-7; TRBD1 matches at 8 bases. The CDR3 is made up of 16 amino acids. Germline V CDR1 and CDR2: LNHDA, SQIVND (reference sequence). V was pared by 4 bases and J by 4 bases, with 12 bases of the junction left unmatched. Here the CDR3 DNA reads TGTGCCAGTAGTACTTTAGGACAGGGAGGATCATACGAGCAGTACTTC. Translation gives CASSTLGQGGSYEQYF.

The CDR3 nucleotides read TGTGCCAGCAGCCCGAGAGGGGGCACTGAAGCTTTCTTT. As protein: CASSPRGGTEAFF. The rearrangement links TRBV5-6 to TRBJ1-1; the D gene is possibly TRBD1 (6 bases). CDR3 length equals 13 residues. The germline CDR1 and CDR2 sequences are SGHDT and YYEEEE. V was shortened by 4 bases and J by 4 bases, with 11 bases between the two germline ends.

The genes are TRBV23-1 and TRBJ1-5; D uncertain. TRBV23-1 is classed as an ORF, of uncertain function. This CDR3 contains 14 residues. Trimming took 3 bases from V and 5 from J, leaving 11 bases between them. The CDR3 nucleotides are TGCGCCAGCAGTCATCCCGCCAGTTATCAGCCCCAGCATTTT. This codes for CASSHPASYQPQHF.

V gene TRBV19 combines with J gene TRBJ2-1; 11 nucleotides line up with TRBD2. This CDR3 has 18 amino acids. Germline V lookup: CDR1 LNHDA, CDR2 SQIVND (reference sequence). The V and J ends lost 7 bases and 3 bases, in that order; junction bases with no gene match: 14. In nucleotides, the CDR3 is TGTGCCAGTACCCCGAAGTATAGACTAGCGGGGCACTACAATGAGCAGTTCTTC. Encoded protein: CASTPKYRLAGHYNEQFF.

This clone was seen just once. This sequence joins TRBV5-4 and TRBJ1-1; D might be TRBD1 (6 bases). CDR3 length: 14 amino acids. V lost 2 bases and J 5 bases, leaving 13 bases between the germline ends. CDR1 and CDR2 from the germline V gene are SGHNT and YYREEE (reference sequence). CDR3 region: CASSLGVGATEAFF. In DNA, the CDR3 is TGTGCCAGCAGCTTAGGGGTGGGGGCGACTGAAGCTTTCTTT.

The chain has TRBV6-2 or TRBV6-3 and TRBJ2-3; TRBD2 might be the D (6 bases). The CDR3 is made up of 14 amino acids. Germline V gives CDR1 MNHEY, CDR2 SVGEGT. The ends were cut back, 2 bases at V and 4 bases at J, with 10 bases in the middle. The CDR3 loop reads CASSYAGRADTQYF. The CDR3 DNA is TGTGCCAGCAGTTACGCGGGACGGGCAGATACGCAGTATTTT.

The V gene is TRBV2, the J gene TRBJ1-2; D unclear. The germline CDR1 and CDR2 sequences are SNHLY and FYNNEI. Trimming stripped 3 bases from V and 8 bases from J, with 10 bases between. This CDR3 is built from 12 residues. Written as DNA, the CDR3 is TGTGCCAGCAGTGAGCGTACGTACGGCTACACCTTC. This gives the protein CASSERTYGYTF.

The V and J genes are TRBV5-5 and TRBJ2-7, with a possible D match to TRBD2 (5 bases). V dropped 2 bases and J dropped 2 bases, with 14 bases sitting between them. The CDR3 is made up of 15 amino acids. Germline values: CDR1 SGHKS, CDR2 YYEKEE (reference sequence). The CDR3 loop reads CASSFRRAETYEQYF. CDR3 DNA: TGTGCCAGCAGCTTCCGGCGGGCAGAAACCTACGAGCAGTACTTC.

The chain combines TRBV19 with TRBJ2-7; 9 bases are shared with TRBD1. CDR3 length: 14 residues. Trimming removed 3 bases from V and 2 bases from J; junction bases left unmatched: 2. The V gene's germline CDR1 is LNHDA and CDR2 SQIVND (reference sequence). CDR3 region: CASSIGDRAYEQYF. The CDR3 nucleotides read TGTGCCAGTAGTATCGGGGACAGGGCCTACGAGCAGTACTTC.

The chain employs TRBV6-5 and TRBJ1-2, with a tentative D call TRBD1 (6 bases). The V gene lost 6 bases and the J gene lost 2 bases, with 16 bases spanning the gap. Germline assignment: CDR1 MNHEY and CDR2 SVGAGI. The CDR3 length is 15 residues. As DNA, the CDR3 is TGTGCCAGCAGCCTAAGACAGGACCTAAACTATGGCTACACCTTC. Its protein is CASSLRQDLNYGYTF.

In DNA, the CDR3 is TGTGCCAGCAGTGAAGGTGCGGGGACAGAAAAGTTTTATAATTCACCCCTCCACTTT. Its protein is CASSEGAGTEKFYNSPLHF. This chain joins TRBV2 and TRBJ1-6, with 7 bases matching TRBD1. The CDR3 is 19 residues long. CDR1 is SNHLY, CDR2 FYNNEI, per germline. After removal of 1 base from V and 4 bases from J, the junction contained 13 bases not matched to a gene.

The genes are TRBV28 and TRBJ1-6; 7 positions agree with TRBD1. CDR1 and CDR2 (germline): MDHEN, SYDVKM. The J segment lost 9 bases and the V segment lost 5 bases, leaving 10 bases of the junction unmatched. This CDR3 is built from 15 residues. The CDR3 loop reads CASSGRQGLFSPLHF. CDR3 coding DNA: TGTGCCAGCAGTGGGAGACAGGGCCTTTTTTCACCCCTCCACTTT.

The V call is TRBV19, the J call TRBJ2-7; 8 bases fit TRBD2. From germline, CDR1 is LNHDA and CDR2 SQIVND (reference sequence). The CDR3 extends over 15 amino acids. The V segment lost 4 bases and the J segment 7 bases; nucleotides outside the gene matches: 12. In DNA, the CDR3 is TGTGCCAGTAGTACCTCAGCGGGAGTGAGGTTAGAGCAGTACTTC. Protein sequence: CASSTSAGVRLEQYF.

The chain uses TRBV15 and TRBJ2-7, with a weak D call TRBD2 (5 bases). The CDR3 loop spans 13 amino acids. The germline V and J ends were trimmed by 0 bases and 3 bases, with 6 bases remaining between them. Per germline, CDR1 LNHNV and CDR2 YYDKDF (reference sequence). This chain's CDR3 is CATSRDEGYEQYF. The CDR3 region has the DNA TGTGCCACCAGCAGAGATGAGGGCTACGAGCAGTACTTC.

On this clone: This sample includes further DNA sequences coding for the same CDR3. V gene TRBV30 combines with J gene TRBJ1-5; TRBD1 aligns across 10 bases. V lost 3 bases and J lost 7; bases outside the gene matches: 3. This CDR3 is 13 amino acids long. CDR1 GTSNPN and CDR2 SVGIG come from the germline V gene (reference sequence). In DNA form, the CDR3 reads TGTGCCTGGAGGGGACAGGGGAACCAGCCCCAGCATTTT. Protein sequence: CAWRGQGNQPQHF.

The chain joins TRBV3-1 (or the pseudogene TRBV3-2) to TRBJ2-7, with TRBD1 matching over 12 bases. This CDR3 is built from 16 residues. CDR1 and CDR2 (germline): LGHDT, YNNKEL (reference sequence). Losses at the gene ends were 6 bases for V and 6 bases for J; bases not matched to a gene: 12. CDR3 bases: TGTGCCAGCAGACGCTTCCCCGGGACAGGGGGCGGCGAGCAGTACTTC. This sequence encodes CASRRFPGTGGGEQYF.

The chain employs TRBV5-4 and TRBJ2-7, with TRBD1 as a possible D gene (7 bases). Germline V lookup: CDR1 SGHNT, CDR2 YYREEE (reference sequence). Trimming took 3 bases from V and 4 from J, leaving 17 bases between them. The CDR3 totals 15 residues. CDR3 in amino acids: CASSWGRDSLYEQYF. CDR3 bases: TGTGCCAGCAGCTGGGGGCGGGACAGCCTATACGAGCAGTACTTC.

The chain couples TRBV5-6 to TRBJ1-1, with 8 positions matching TRBD1. The CDR3 sequence is 13 residues long. Unmatched junction bases numbered 5, after V lost 0 bases and J lost 10 bases. Germline V gene data show CDR1 as SGHDT and CDR2 as YYEEEE. CDR3 in amino acids: CASSLARGPRAFF. The DNA for the CDR3 is TGTGCCAGCAGCTTGGCCAGGGGGCCGCGAGCTTTCTTT.

With respect to this clone: Other DNA sequences in this specimen translate into the identical CDR3. The chain employs TRBV12-3 or TRBV12-4 and TRBJ2-7; possibly TRBD1 for D (5 bases). This CDR3 comprises 12 residues. Trimming stripped 4 bases from V and 1 base from J, with 5 bases between. Here the CDR3 reads CASSSGSYEQYF. The CDR3 nucleotides are TGTGCCAGCAGTTCAGGGTCCTACGAGCAGTACTTC.

The chain combines TRBV6-5 with TRBJ1-5, with 7 positions matching TRBD1. Germline-derived CDR1 and CDR2 are MNHEY and SVGAGI. This CDR3 has 15 amino acids. The junction had 15 bases not matched to a gene; V was cut back by 8 bases and J by 8 bases. The CDR3 reads CASFSNGRGREPQHF. The CDR3, as DNA: TGTGCCAGCTTCTCAAATGGTAGGGGGCGCGAGCCCCAGCATTTT.

CDR3 loop: CASSRTGGGGYTF. In DNA, the CDR3 is TGTGCCAGCAGTAGAACAGGGGGAGGTGGCTACACCTTC. The J gene is TRBJ1-2, the V gene TRBV6-5; 8 bases align to TRBD1. Per the germline V gene, CDR1 is MNHEY and CDR2 is SVGAGI. The CDR3 extends over 13 amino acids. V shed 5 bases, J shed 7 bases, and the junction held 6 bases outside the gene matches.

The gene calls are TRBV7-2 and TRBJ2-2; a possible D gene is TRBD2 (6 bases). The CDR3 loop spans 17 amino acids. Germline CDR1 is SGHTA and CDR2 is FQGNSA. The V end was cut by 5 bases, the J end by 1 base, with 17 bases between. The CDR3 bases are TGTGCCAGCAGCCTGGGACTCTTAGCCGGGAACACCGGGGAGCTGTTTTTT. Its protein is CASSLGLLAGNTGELFF. The variable domain in full, with the rest retrieved from reference TRBV7-2 and TRBJ2-2, is GAGVSQSPSNKVTEKGKDVELRCDPISGHTALYWYRQSLGQGLEFLIYFQGNSAPDKSGLPSDRFSAERTGGSVSTLTIQRTQQEDSAVYLCASSLGLLAGNTGELFFGEGSRLTVL.

The chain has TRBV18 and TRBJ1-5, with 9 bases that match TRBD1. Per the germline V gene, CDR1 is KGHSH and CDR2 is LQKENI. With 9 bases clipped from V and 7 bases from J, the junction kept 13 bases outside the gene matches. CDR3 length equals 15 residues. CDR3: CASGVGTGKNQPQHF. The CDR3, as DNA: TGTGCCAGTGGTGTCGGGACAGGGAAGAACCAGCCCCAGCATTTT.

The V gene is TRBV4-1, the J gene TRBJ1-1; D gene ambiguous. Trimming removed 0 bases at V and 5 bases at J, with 10 bases between. This CDR3 has 14 amino acids. Per the germline V gene, CDR1 is MGHRA and CDR2 is YSYEKL. The chain's CDR3 is CASSQDRGSTEAFF. The CDR3 DNA follows: TGCGCCAGCAGCCAAGATCGAGGTTCGACTGAAGCTTTCTTT.

The chain joins TRBV7-9 to TRBJ2-1; TRBD2 matches at 7 bases. CDR3 length equals 17 residues. The V segment lost 4 bases and the J segment 0 bases; nucleotides outside the gene matches: 9. Germline CDR1 is SEHNR and CDR2 is FQNEAQ (reference sequence). The CDR3 here is CASSSPLAGPSYNEQFF. CDR3 in DNA: TGTGCCAGCAGCTCACCTTTAGCGGGCCCCTCCTACAATGAGCAGTTCTTC.

The CDR3 loop is CASSPWGDMRYEQYF. DNA of the CDR3: TGTGCCAGCAGCCCCTGGGGGGATATGCGGTACGAGCAGTACTTC. The rearrangement joins TRBV11-2 to TRBJ2-7; the D gene is possibly TRBD2 (6 bases). Trimming shortened V by 5 bases and J by 4 bases, and 18 bases separated the two germline ends. This CDR3 spans 15 amino acids. In germline, CDR1 is SGHAT, CDR2 FQNNGV.

The rearrangement joins TRBV5-1 to TRBJ2-7, with 7 nucleotides matching TRBD1. This CDR3 has 13 amino acids. The V and J ends lost 4 bases and 7 bases, in that order; junction bases with no gene match: 8. Germline CDR1 reads SGHRS; CDR2 reads YFSETQ. The CDR3 coding sequence is TGCGCCAGCAGCAGTACAGGGGCTATAGAGCAGTACTTC. It translates to CASSSTGAIEQYF.

The chain links TRBV28 to TRBJ2-2, with a weak D call TRBD1 (5 bases). Trimming removed 8 bases from V and 7 bases from J, with 11 bases in between. The CDR3 covers 12 residues. CDR1 and CDR2 from the germline V gene are MDHEN and SYDVKM. CDR3 protein: CASGAAFGELFF. The DNA of the CDR3 is TGTGCCAGCGGGGCCGCATTCGGGGAGCTGTTTTTT.

This clone was seen only once. The V and J genes are TRBV29-1 and TRBJ2-5, with D perhaps matching TRBD1 (6 bases). Per germline, CDR1 SQVTM and CDR2 ANQGSEA. V was shortened by 1 base and J by 4 bases, with 13 bases between the two germline ends. The CDR3 sequence is 14 residues long. CDR3 loop: CSVEGPGAGETQYF. CDR3 nucleotide sequence: TGCAGCGTTGAAGGTCCAGGGGCAGGAGAGACCCAGTACTTC.

This rearrangement joins TRBV5-1 to TRBJ1-2, with D perhaps TRBD1 (6 bases). Trimming stripped 4 bases from V and 1 base from J, with 17 bases between. This CDR3 is 16 amino acids long. Germline V gives CDR1 SGHRS, CDR2 YFSETQ. The CDR3 coding sequence is TGCGCCAGCAGCCCCGCCGGGGGGGCGCGTAACTATGGCTACACCTTC. As protein: CASSPAGGARNYGYTF.